This T cell receptor beta chain stems from a study of shared clonotypes between healthy human individuals. The method was immunoSEQ multiplex PCR; TCRdb's version includes in-frame clones alone and lacks a portion of them. The sample holds 2.5 million or so clones, more than 80% seen once. The CDR3 has 14 amino acids. Germline CDR1 LNHNV, CDR2 YYDKDF (reference sequence). Trimming cost V 5 bases and J 5 bases, with 12 bases left between them. Input material: naive CD4+ T cells sorted from blood. As for subset: CD45RA+ positively selected. The chain joins TRBV15 to TRBJ1-4, with D maybe TRBD1 (6 bases). The sequence came from a man in his late teens or twenties in good health. CDR3 residues: CATSARGGNEKLFF. The CDR3 region has the DNA TGTGCCACCAGCGCCCGAGGGGGGAATGAAAAACTGTTTTTT.